This T cell receptor (beta chain) was sequenced for a study of OX40 agonist ivuxolimab in advanced cancers. CDR1 MNHEY and CDR2 SMNVEV come from the germline V gene (reference sequence). CDR3 length: 13 residues. V was cut by 3 bases and J by 3 bases, with 5 bases left in between. This table comes from immunoSEQ multiplex PCR, and its TCRdb copy is limited to in-frame clones, with some not included. The sample has 45,000 to 60,000 clones; approximately 80% are singletons. By share, this clone counts as medium-sized. The antigen remains undetermined. Points from the study as a whole: CD4+ and CD8+ blood T cells expanded clonally by week 6 at 0.1 to 3.0 mg/kg.

The sequence was obtained from an adult with an advanced solid tumor such as melanoma, head and neck, liver or kidney cancer. The chain links TRBV27 to TRBJ1-4; D remains unclear. The starting material was CD4+ or CD8+ T cells sorted from blood, obtained in a trial of the OX40 agonist ivuxolimab. The CDR3, as DNA: TGTGCCAGCAGTTTCCAGCCTAATGAAAAACTGTTTTTT. Protein product: CASSFQPNEKLFF.